The TCR beta chain described here comes from a study of PD-1 blockade in mismatch repair-deficient tumors. This table comes from immunoSEQ multiplex PCR, and its TCRdb copy is limited to in-frame clones, with some not included. The data hold 35,000 to 40,000 clones, with 75% to 85% observed a single time. The CDR3 contains 13 residues. From germline, CDR1 is MNHNS and CDR2 SASEGT. Trimming took 3 bases from V and 3 from J, leaving 8 bases between them. In its sample, this clone was seen a few times. The source was peripheral blood, collected 4 weeks after starting pembrolizumab. The rearrangement uses TRBV6-1 and TRBJ1-2, with D maybe TRBD1 (5 bases). The receptor comes from an adult with mismatch repair-deficient cancer. DNA of the CDR3: TGTGCCAGCAGTGATCTAGGGGACTATGGCTACACCTTC. Residues: CASSDLGDYGYTF.